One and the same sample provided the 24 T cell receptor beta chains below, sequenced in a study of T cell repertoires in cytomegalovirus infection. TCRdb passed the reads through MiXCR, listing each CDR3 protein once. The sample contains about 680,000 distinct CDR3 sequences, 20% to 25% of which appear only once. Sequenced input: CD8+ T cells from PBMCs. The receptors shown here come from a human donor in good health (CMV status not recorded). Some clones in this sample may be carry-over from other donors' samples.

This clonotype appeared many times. The CDR3 DNA reads as TGTGCCAGCAGTCCTGATCCGACCCACCCATATAGCAATCAGCCCCAGCATTTT. Residues: CASSPDPTHPYSNQPQHF. This chain connects TRBV28 to TRBJ1-5; no clear D. V shed 5 bases and J shed 0 bases, with 20 bases lying between them. Germline-derived CDR1 and CDR2 are MDHEN and SYDVKM. This CDR3 spans 18 amino acids.

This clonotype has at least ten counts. DNA of the CDR3: TGTGCCAGCAGCTTCCTTACTAGCGGGGGAAGCACAGATACGCAGTATTTT. Encoded protein: CASSFLTSGGSTDTQYF. The gene calls are TRBV7-3 and TRBJ2-3, with TRBD2 identical over 11 bases. CDR3 length: 17 residues. V was clipped by 3 bases and J by 0 bases; unmatched bases: 5. The germline gives CDR1 SGHTA, CDR2 FQGTGA. Full variable domain (outside the CDR3, taken from reference TRBV7-3 and TRBJ2-3): GAGVSQTPSNKVTEKGKYVELRCDPISGHTALYWYRQSLGQGPEFLIYFQGTGAADDSGLPNDRFFAVRPEGSVSTLKIQRTERGDSAVYLCASSFLTSGGSTDTQYFGPGTRLTVL.

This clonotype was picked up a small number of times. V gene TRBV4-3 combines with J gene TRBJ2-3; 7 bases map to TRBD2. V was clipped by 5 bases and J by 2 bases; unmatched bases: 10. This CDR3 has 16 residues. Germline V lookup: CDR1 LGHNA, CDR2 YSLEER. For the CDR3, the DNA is TGCGCCAGCAGCGAGGTGGCTAGCGGATACACAGATACGCAGTATTTT. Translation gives CASSEVASGYTDTQYF.

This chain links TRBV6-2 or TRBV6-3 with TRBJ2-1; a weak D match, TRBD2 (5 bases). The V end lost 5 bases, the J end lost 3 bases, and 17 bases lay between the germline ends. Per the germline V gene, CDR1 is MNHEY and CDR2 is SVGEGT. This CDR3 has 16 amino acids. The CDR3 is CASSRTRDHYYNEQFF. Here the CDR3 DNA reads TGTGCCAGCAGTCGTACTAGAGACCATTACTACAATGAGCAGTTCTTC.

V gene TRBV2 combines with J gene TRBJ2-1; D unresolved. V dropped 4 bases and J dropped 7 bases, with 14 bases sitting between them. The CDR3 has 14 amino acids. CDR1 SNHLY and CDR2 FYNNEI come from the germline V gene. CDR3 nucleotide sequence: TGTGCCAGCAGTGCAAAGGAATTGGTGAATGAGCAGTTCTTC. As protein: CASSAKELVNEQFF.

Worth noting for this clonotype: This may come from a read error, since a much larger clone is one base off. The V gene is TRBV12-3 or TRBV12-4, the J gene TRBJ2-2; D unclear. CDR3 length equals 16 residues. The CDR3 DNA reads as TGTACCAGCAGCCCTGGCCCGCTTCGGTACACCGGGGAGCTGTTTTTT. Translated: CTSSPGPLRYTGELFF.

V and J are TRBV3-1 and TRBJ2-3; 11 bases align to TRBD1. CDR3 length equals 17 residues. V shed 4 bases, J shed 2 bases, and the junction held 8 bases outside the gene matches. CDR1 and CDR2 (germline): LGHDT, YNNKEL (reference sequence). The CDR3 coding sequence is TGTGCCAGCAGCCCTACACAGGACAGGGGGCCCACAGATACGCAGTATTTT. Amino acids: CASSPTQDRGPTDTQYF.

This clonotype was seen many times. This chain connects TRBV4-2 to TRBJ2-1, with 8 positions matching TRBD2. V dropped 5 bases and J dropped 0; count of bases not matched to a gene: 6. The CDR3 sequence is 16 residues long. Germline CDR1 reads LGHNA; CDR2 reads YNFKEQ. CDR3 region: CASSVGGGNSYNEQFF. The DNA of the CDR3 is TGTGCCAGCAGCGTCGGCGGGGGGAACTCCTACAATGAGCAGTTCTTC.

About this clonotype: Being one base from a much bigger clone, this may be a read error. The CDR3 nucleotides read TGTGCCAGCAGCGCGCTAGCGGGGGAACCTCAAAAGACCCAGTACTTC. Protein product: CASSALAGEPQKTQYF. The rearrangement uses TRBV7-9 and TRBJ2-5, with TRBD2 matching over 10 bases. The length of the CDR3 is 16 residues. V was clipped by 5 bases and J by 6 bases; unmatched bases: 12. Germline V gene lookup returns CDR1 SEHNR and CDR2 FQNEAQ (reference sequence).

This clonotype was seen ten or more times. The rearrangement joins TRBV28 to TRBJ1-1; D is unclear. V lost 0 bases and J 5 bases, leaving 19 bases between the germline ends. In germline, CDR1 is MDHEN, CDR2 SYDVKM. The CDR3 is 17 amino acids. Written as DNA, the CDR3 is TGTGCCAGCAGTTTATGGGCCACCCCGGCTGTTGGAACTGAAGCTTTCTTT. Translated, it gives CASSLWATPAVGTEAFF.

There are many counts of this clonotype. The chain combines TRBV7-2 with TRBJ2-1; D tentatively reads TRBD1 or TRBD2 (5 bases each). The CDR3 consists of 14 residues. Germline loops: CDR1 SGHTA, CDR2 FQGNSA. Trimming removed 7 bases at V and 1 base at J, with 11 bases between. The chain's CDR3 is CASIGTDSYNEQFF. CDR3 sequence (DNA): TGTGCCAGCATCGGGACGGATTCCTACAATGAGCAGTTCTTC.

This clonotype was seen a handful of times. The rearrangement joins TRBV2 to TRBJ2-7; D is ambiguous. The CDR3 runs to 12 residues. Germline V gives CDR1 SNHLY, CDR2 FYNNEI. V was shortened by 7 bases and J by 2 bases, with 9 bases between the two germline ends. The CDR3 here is CASKGRAYEQYV. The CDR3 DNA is TGTGCCAGCAAGGGCAGAGCCTACGAGCAGTACGTC.

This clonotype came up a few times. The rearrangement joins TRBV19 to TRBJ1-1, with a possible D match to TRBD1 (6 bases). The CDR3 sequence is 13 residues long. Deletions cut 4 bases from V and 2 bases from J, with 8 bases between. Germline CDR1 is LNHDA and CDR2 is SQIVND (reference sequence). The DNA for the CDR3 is TGTGCCAGTAGTACGGACAGTAACACTGAAGCTTTCTTT. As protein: CASSTDSNTEAFF.

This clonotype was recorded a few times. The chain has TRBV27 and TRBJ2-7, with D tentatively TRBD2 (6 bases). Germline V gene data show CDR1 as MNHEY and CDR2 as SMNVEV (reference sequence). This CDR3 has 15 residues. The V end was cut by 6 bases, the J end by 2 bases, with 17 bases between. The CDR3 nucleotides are TGTGCCAGCAGCCCTAGGTGGGGGGAGGCCTACGAGCAGTACTTC. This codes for CASSPRWGEAYEQYF.

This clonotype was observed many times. The CDR3 sequence is CASSFSSGTGELFF. CDR3 coding DNA: TGTGCCAGCAGCTTTTCTAGCGGTACCGGGGAGCTGTTTTTT. The V and J genes are TRBV7-2 and TRBJ2-2; TRBD2 agrees at 7 bases. This CDR3 has 14 amino acids. V shed 3 bases and J 5 bases; nucleotides not matched to a gene: 3. CDR1 is SGHTA, CDR2 FQGNSA, per germline.

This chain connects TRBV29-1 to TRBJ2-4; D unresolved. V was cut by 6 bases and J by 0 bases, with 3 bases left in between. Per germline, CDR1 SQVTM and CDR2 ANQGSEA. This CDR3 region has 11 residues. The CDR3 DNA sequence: TGCAGCGTCTTAGCCAAAAACATTCAGTACTTC. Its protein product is CSVLAKNIQYF.

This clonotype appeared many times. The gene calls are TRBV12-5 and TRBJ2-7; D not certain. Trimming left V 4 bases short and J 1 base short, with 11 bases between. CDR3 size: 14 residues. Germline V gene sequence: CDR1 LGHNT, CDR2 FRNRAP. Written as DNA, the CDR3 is TGTGCTAGTGGTTGGTCTTCGGGTTCCTACGAGCAGTACTTC. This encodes CASGWSSGSYEQYF.

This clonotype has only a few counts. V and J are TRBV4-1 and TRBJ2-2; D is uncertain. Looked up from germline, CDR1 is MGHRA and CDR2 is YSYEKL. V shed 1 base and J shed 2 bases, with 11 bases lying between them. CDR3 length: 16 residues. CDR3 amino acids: CASSQVGQLNTGELFF. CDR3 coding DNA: TGCGCCAGCAGCCAAGTGGGTCAGTTAAACACCGGGGAGCTGTTTTTT.

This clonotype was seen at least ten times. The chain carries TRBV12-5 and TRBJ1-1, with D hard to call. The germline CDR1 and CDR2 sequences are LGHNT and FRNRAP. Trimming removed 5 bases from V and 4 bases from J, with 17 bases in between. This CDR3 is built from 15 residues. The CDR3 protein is CASGLWHFGATEAFF. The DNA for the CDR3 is TGTGCTAGTGGTCTCTGGCACTTTGGAGCCACTGAAGCTTTCTTT.

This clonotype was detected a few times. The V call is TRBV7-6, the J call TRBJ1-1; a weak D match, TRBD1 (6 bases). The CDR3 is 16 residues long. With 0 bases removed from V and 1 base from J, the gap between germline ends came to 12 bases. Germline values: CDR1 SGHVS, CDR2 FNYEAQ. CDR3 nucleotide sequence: TGTGCCAGCAGCTTAGCGCGAGGCAGGGGGAACACTGAAGCTTTCTTT. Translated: CASSLARGRGNTEAFF.

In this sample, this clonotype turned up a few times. CDR3 DNA sequence: TGTGCCAGCAGTTACGGAGGACAGGGGGTCTACGGCTACACCTTC. It codes for CASSYGGQGVYGYTF. The chain combines TRBV6-2 or TRBV6-3 with TRBJ1-2, with 10 bases lining up with TRBD1. The CDR3 sequence is 15 residues long. Germline V lookup: CDR1 MNHEY, CDR2 SVGEGT. The junction had 8 bases not matched to a gene; V was cut back by 2 bases and J by 8 bases.

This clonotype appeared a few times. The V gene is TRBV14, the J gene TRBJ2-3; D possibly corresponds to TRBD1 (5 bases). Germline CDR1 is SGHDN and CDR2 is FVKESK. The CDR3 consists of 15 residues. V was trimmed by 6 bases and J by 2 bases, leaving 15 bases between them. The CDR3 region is CASSLPDTITDTQYF. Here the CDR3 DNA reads TGTGCCAGCAGTCTACCGGACACAATCACAGATACGCAGTATTTT.

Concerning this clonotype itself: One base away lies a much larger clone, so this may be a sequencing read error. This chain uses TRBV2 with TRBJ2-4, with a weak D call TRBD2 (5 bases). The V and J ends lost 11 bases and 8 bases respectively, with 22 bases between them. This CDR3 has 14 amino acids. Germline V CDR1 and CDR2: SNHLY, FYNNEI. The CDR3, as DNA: TGTGCCGGCATCACACAGAGGCCCGGGGACATTCAGTACTTC. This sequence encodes CAGITQRPGDIQYF. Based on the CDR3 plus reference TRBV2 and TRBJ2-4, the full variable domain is EPEVTQTPSHQVTQMGQEVILRCVPISNHLYFYWYRQILGQKVEFLVSFYNNEISEKSEIFDDQFSVERPDGSNFTLKIRSTKLEDSAMYFCAGITQRPGDIQYFGAGTRLSVL.

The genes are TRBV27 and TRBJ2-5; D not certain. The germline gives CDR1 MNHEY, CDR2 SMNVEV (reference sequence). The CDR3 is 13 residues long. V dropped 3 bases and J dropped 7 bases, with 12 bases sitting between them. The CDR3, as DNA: TGTGCCAGCAGTTTTAGCCCGGCGGCGACCCAGTACTTC. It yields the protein CASSFSPAATQYF.